One sample yielded the 30 T cell receptor beta chains listed below, sequenced in a study of blood T cell repertoires in COVID-19. The table came from immunoSEQ multiplex PCR; TCRdb's copy has only in-frame clones and leaves some out. Of 50,000 to 75,000 clones in the sample, around 81% were seen once. Sequencing was performed on peripheral blood. These receptors all stem from a man aged 55 to 70 with acute or convalescent COVID-19.

The chain has TRBV24-1 and TRBJ1-2, with D tentatively TRBD1 (6 bases). Per germline, CDR1 KGHDR and CDR2 SFDVKD. V lost 8 bases, J lost 3 bases, and 12 bases lay in between. The CDR3 extends over 13 amino acids. The CDR3 loop is CATIPQGHYGYTF. In nucleotides, the CDR3 is TGTGCCACCATCCCTCAGGGGCACTATGGCTACACCTTC.

The chain combines TRBV10-2 with TRBJ2-2, with TRBD2 identical over 10 bases. Germline CDR1 and CDR2: WSHSY and SAAADI. Trimming at V came to 3 bases and at J to 0 bases, leaving 4 bases not matched to a gene. This CDR3 spans 17 amino acids. CDR3 sequence (DNA): TGCGCCAGCAGTGATAGCGGGGGGCCAGCGAACACCGGGGAGCTGTTTTTT. Translated: CASSDSGGPANTGELFF.

The V and J genes are TRBV11-3 and TRBJ2-1, with TRBD2 matching over 12 bases. Germline V gene lookup returns CDR1 SGHNT and CDR2 YENEEA. This CDR3 has 15 amino acids. With V trimmed by 1 base and J by 8 bases, 3 bases remained unmatched. The CDR3 DNA reads as TGTGCCAGCAGCTTAGGGACTAGCGGGGCTCATGAGCAGTTCTTC. Translation: CASSLGTSGAHEQFF.

This clone was seen only once. This sequence joins TRBV2 and TRBJ2-3, with D hard to call. Germline V gene lookup returns CDR1 SNHLY and CDR2 FYNNEI. Trimming pared 6 bases from V and 3 bases from J, leaving 7 bases between. CDR3 length: 12 residues. The CDR3 sequence: CASSLATDTQYF. CDR3 in DNA: TGTGCCAGCAGCCTCGCGACAGATACGCAGTATTTT.

CDR3 residues: CASRDTSGGSPPDTQYF. For the CDR3, the DNA is TGTGCCAGCAGGGACACTAGCGGGGGGTCCCCCCCGGATACGCAGTATTTT. This chain connects TRBV2 to TRBJ2-3; TRBD2 matches at 12 bases. From germline, CDR1 is SNHLY and CDR2 FYNNEI. The CDR3 is made up of 17 amino acids. Trimming took 6 bases from V and 6 from J; bases not matched to a gene: 13.

The rearrangement links TRBV11-2 to TRBJ2-7; 9 bases agree with TRBD1. The CDR3 contains 13 residues. V shed 1 base and J 8 bases; nucleotides not matched to a gene: 3. Germline V gene sequence: CDR1 SGHAT, CDR2 FQNNGV. The CDR3 DNA is TGTGCCAGCAGCTTAGGGGGACAGGGTAAGCAGTACTTC. It codes for CASSLGGQGKQYF. Full variable domain (outside the CDR3, taken from reference TRBV11-2 and TRBJ2-7): EAGVAQSPRYKIIEKRQSVAFWCNPISGHATLYWYQQILGQGPKLLIQFQNNGVVDDSQLPKDRFSAERLKGVDSTLKIQPAKLEDSAVYLCASSLGGQGKQYFGPGTRLTVT.

This chain connects TRBV24-1 to TRBJ1-5; 7 bases are shared with TRBD1. The ends lost 12 bases at V and 4 bases at J; junction bases unmatched: 23. This CDR3 is 18 amino acids long. Germline CDR1 and CDR2: KGHDR and SFDVKD. CDR3 sequence reads: CAPSIYRDSPPINQPQHF. CDR3 nucleotides: TGTGCCCCTTCTATATACCGGGACAGTCCTCCCATTAATCAGCCCCAGCATTTT.

This chain uses TRBV19 with TRBJ1-2, with D unresolved. The germline CDR1 and CDR2 sequences are LNHDA and SQIVND (reference sequence). The CDR3 loop spans 14 amino acids. Between the trimmed V and J ends, which lost 5 bases and 8 bases, there was a span of 18 bases. CDR3 in DNA: TGTGCCAGTAGTCCCCGGACCGTTACGGGGGGCTACACCTTC. Protein product: CASSPRTVTGGYTF.

V is TRBV5-4 and J is TRBJ2-1; TRBD2 matches at 8 bases. Germline V gene data show CDR1 as SGHNT and CDR2 as YYREEE (reference sequence). The CDR3 is 19 residues long. Trimming took 0 bases from V and 5 from J; bases not matched to a gene: 16. DNA for the CDR3: TGTGCCAGCAGCTTGGCCTGGTTAGCGGGGAGCCAGCAAAACAATGAGCAGTTCTTC. The encoded protein is CASSLAWLAGSQQNNEQFF.

V usage is TRBV2 and J usage is TRBJ2-5, with TRBD2 matching over 9 bases. The CDR3 consists of 14 residues. Germline loops: CDR1 SNHLY, CDR2 FYNNEI. The V gene end was trimmed by 7 bases and the J gene end by 5 bases; junction bases not matched to a gene: 8. For the CDR3, the DNA is TGTGCCAGCAATATAGCGGGGGTGCAGGAGACCCAGTACTTC. Translated: CASNIAGVQETQYF.

The rearrangement uses TRBV27 and TRBJ2-6, with 8 bases lining up with TRBD1. The CDR3 totals 18 residues. Germline CDR1 and CDR2: MNHEY and SMNVEV (reference sequence). The V gene end was trimmed by 6 bases and the J gene end by 0 bases; junction bases not matched to a gene: 10. The CDR3 reads CASRAPGQALSGANVLTF. The DNA for the CDR3 is TGTGCCAGCAGGGCTCCGGGACAGGCTCTCTCTGGGGCCAACGTCCTGACTTTC.

The chain combines TRBV2 with TRBJ2-7, with 9 bases identical to TRBD1. The ends lost 5 bases at V and 4 bases at J; junction bases unmatched: 6. Germline loops: CDR1 SNHLY, CDR2 FYNNEI. The CDR3 is made up of 14 amino acids. The CDR3 nucleotides are TGTGCCAGCAGTTTCCGGGACAGGGCATACGAGCAGTACTTC. The encoded protein is CASSFRDRAYEQYF.

The V and J genes are TRBV15 and TRBJ2-3, with 9 bases that match TRBD2. Germline lookup yields CDR1 LNHNV and CDR2 YYDKDF (reference sequence). The trim removed 5 bases at V and 9 bases at J, leaving 6 bases unmatched. This CDR3 has 13 amino acids. The CDR3 DNA reads TGTGCCACCAGCGGTGGACTAGCGCCCACGCAGTATTTT. As protein: CATSGGLAPTQYF. Supplemented by reference TRBV15 and TRBJ2-3, the full variable domain reads DAMVIQNPRYQVTQFGKPVTLSCSQTLNHNVMYWYQQKSSQAPKLLFHYYDKDFNNEADTPDNFQSRRPNTSFCFLDIRSPGLGDTAMYLCATSGGLAPTQYFGPGTRLTVL.

This rearrangement joins TRBV9 to TRBJ2-3, with 8 bases matching TRBD2. Per the germline V gene, CDR1 is SGDLS and CDR2 is YYNGEE. Unmatched junction bases numbered 4, after V lost 0 bases and J lost 4 bases. This CDR3 comprises 15 residues. The DNA of the CDR3 is TGTGCCAGCAGCGTAGCCGGGGGGGGACCAGATACGCAGTATTTT. Amino acids: CASSVAGGGPDTQYF.

The rearrangement uses TRBV6-5 and TRBJ2-1, with 7 bases identical to TRBD2. Germline CDR1 is MNHEY and CDR2 is SVGAGI. The CDR3 covers 14 residues. With 0 bases clipped from V and 9 bases from J, the junction kept 5 bases outside the gene matches. CDR3 sequence: CASSYSSREGEQFF. CDR3 nucleotide sequence: TGTGCCAGCAGTTACTCGTCGAGGGAGGGTGAGCAGTTCTTC.

A few counts support this clone. Other DNA sequences in this sample translate to the same CDR3. V and J are TRBV11-3 and TRBJ1-3, with 9 nucleotides matching TRBD1. V was clipped by 5 bases and J by 2 bases; unmatched bases: 4. This CDR3 comprises 15 residues. CDR1 and CDR2 from the germline V gene are SGHNT and YENEEA. The CDR3 is CASSPGQGPGNTIYF. The CDR3, as DNA: TGTGCCAGCAGCCCGGGACAGGGTCCTGGAAACACCATATATTTT.

This clone showed up just once. The V call is TRBV6-6, the J call TRBJ2-7; D perhaps matches TRBD1 (6 bases). This CDR3 contains 13 residues. The germline V gene encodes CDR1 MNHNY and CDR2 SVGAGI (reference sequence). V was shortened by 5 bases and J by 3 bases, with 11 bases between the two germline ends. The CDR3 nucleotides read TGTGCCAGCAGTCCGGGACAAAACTACGAGCAGTACTTC. Its protein is CASSPGQNYEQYF.

The chain recombines TRBV12-3 or TRBV12-4 with TRBJ2-5; D is perhaps TRBD2 (6 bases). The CDR3 consists of 13 residues. Trimming pared 4 bases from V and 5 bases from J, leaving 11 bases between. The CDR3 sequence: CASSSRLEETQYF. CDR3 DNA: TGTGCCAGCAGTTCGAGACTAGAGGAGACCCAGTACTTC.

The CDR3 region is CASSRRQGAGTGELFF. The DNA of the CDR3 is TGTGCCAGCAGCCGCCGACAGGGGGCGGGCACCGGGGAGCTGTTTTTT. The chain combines TRBV7-6 with TRBJ2-2; 10 bases align to TRBD1. Trimming took 5 bases from V and 4 from J; bases not matched to a gene: 7. In germline, CDR1 is SGHVS, CDR2 FNYEAQ. This CDR3 is 16 amino acids long.

This clone was detected a few times. This chain uses TRBV19 with TRBJ1-5; D is possibly TRBD1 (5 bases). Germline V gene data show CDR1 as LNHDA and CDR2 as SQIVND (reference sequence). The ends were cut back, 3 bases at V and 6 bases at J, with 12 bases in the middle. The CDR3 sequence is 14 residues long. For the CDR3, the DNA is TGTGCCAGTAGTATTCTCCAGGGTCCTCAGCCCCAGCATTTT. Amino acids: CASSILQGPQPQHF.

The chain uses TRBV5-6 and TRBJ2-7, with a weak D call TRBD2 (6 bases). Germline values: CDR1 SGHDT, CDR2 YYEEEE. The CDR3 has 15 amino acids. V dropped 2 bases and J dropped 5 bases, with 17 bases sitting between them. In nucleotides, the CDR3 is TGTGCCAGCAGCTTACGCGGGGTTGGTAAAGACGAGCAGTACTTC. Translated: CASSLRGVGKDEQYF.

The V call is TRBV24-1, the J call TRBJ2-1; tentative D call: TRBD1 (6 bases). Germline V gene data show CDR1 as KGHDR and CDR2 as SFDVKD. The CDR3 sequence is 14 residues long. V was trimmed by 5 bases and J by 9 bases, leaving 16 bases between them. CDR3 in DNA: TGTGCCACCAGTGGGGCAGGGGCTGGGAGTGAGCAGTTCTTC. It is translated as CATSGAGAGSEQFF.

V and J are TRBV11-2 and TRBJ1-1, with 7 bases lining up with TRBD1. The CDR3 totals 15 residues. With V trimmed by 5 bases and J by 4 bases, 10 bases remained unmatched. The germline CDR1 and CDR2 sequences are SGHAT and FQNNGV. In DNA form, the CDR3 reads TGTGCCAGCAGCACCAGGGGGTTTAGGGCCACTGAAGCTTTCTTT. It encodes CASSTRGFRATEAFF.

Of note for this clone: The junction does not match germline at one end; this may be a read error. V usage is TRBV7-7 and J usage is TRBJ2-3; tentative D call: TRBD1 (5 bases). Germline CDR1 reads SSHAT; CDR2 reads FNYEAQ (reference sequence). This CDR3 has 14 residues. CDR3 amino acids: CASSLQGAADTQYF. In DNA form, the CDR3 reads TGTGCTAGCAGCTTACAAGGGGCCGCAGATACGCAGTATTTT. Looking up the rest from reference TRBV7-7 and TRBJ2-3 gives the full variable domain: GAGVSQSPRYKVTKRGQDVTLRCDPISSHATLYWYQQALGQGPEFLTYFNYEAQPDKSGLPSDRFSAERPEGSISTLTIQRTEQRDSAMYRCASSLQGAADTQYFGPGTRLTVL.

V is TRBV11-2 and J is TRBJ1-5, with a weak D call TRBD1 (5 bases). With 1 base removed from V and 4 bases from J, the gap between germline ends came to 14 bases. This CDR3 has 16 amino acids. Germline-derived CDR1 and CDR2 are SGHAT and FQNNGV. The CDR3 bases are TGTGCCAGCAGCTTAGGTGTTATGGGGCCGAATCAGCCCCAGCATTTT. This sequence encodes CASSLGVMGPNQPQHF.

This clone appeared once. The rearrangement links TRBV5-1 to TRBJ2-4, with 8 bases aligning to TRBD1. The V gene end was trimmed by 4 bases and the J gene end by 2 bases; junction bases not matched to a gene: 5. The CDR3 sequence is 15 residues long. From germline, CDR1 is SGHRS and CDR2 YFSETQ. The CDR3 spells CASSRGTGTKNIQYF. CDR3 in DNA: TGCGCCAGCAGCCGCGGGACAGGAACCAAAAACATTCAGTACTTC.

This clone appeared once. The chain recombines TRBV9 with TRBJ1-4, with 7 nucleotides matching TRBD1. V gave up 4 bases and J gave up 3 bases; unmatched junction bases: 3. Germline V gives CDR1 SGDLS, CDR2 YYNGEE. The CDR3 covers 14 residues. CDR3 in amino acids: CASSSQGANEKLFF. In nucleotides, the CDR3 is TGTGCCAGCAGCTCTCAGGGGGCTAATGAAAAACTGTTTTTT.

The genes are TRBV13 and TRBJ1-2; tentatively, D is TRBD1 (5 bases). Germline V gene lookup returns CDR1 PRHDT and CDR2 FYEKMQ (reference sequence). There are 14 residues in the CDR3. V was cut by 6 bases and J by 1 base, with 12 bases left in between. The CDR3 protein is CASRRRGYNYGYTF. DNA of the CDR3: TGTGCCAGCAGGAGAAGGGGTTATAACTATGGCTACACCTTC.

This clone appeared a single time. This sequence joins TRBV6-6 and TRBJ1-3, with 8 bases that match TRBD1. The CDR3 length is 14 residues. The germline V gene has CDR1 MNHNY and CDR2 SVGAGI (reference sequence). V lost 6 bases to trimming and J lost 8 bases; unmatched junction nucleotides: 9. The CDR3 bases are TGTGCCAGCAGCGACAGGGGACTACGAGACACCATATATTTT. Protein: CASSDRGLRDTIYF.

The gene calls are TRBV7-2 and TRBJ1-1; tentatively, D is TRBD1 (6 bases). The ends were cut back, 5 bases at V and 7 bases at J, with 20 bases in the middle. Germline values: CDR1 SGHTA, CDR2 FQGNSA. CDR3 length equals 15 residues. Here the CDR3 reads CASSLGGGYEGEAFF. CDR3 DNA sequence: TGTGCCAGCAGCCTTGGCGGGGGCTACGAAGGTGAAGCTTTCTTT. Full variable domain (missing parts from reference TRBV7-2 and TRBJ1-1): GAGVSQSPSNKVTEKGKDVELRCDPISGHTALYWYRQSLGQGLEFLIYFQGNSAPDKSGLPSDRFSAERTGGSVSTLTIQRTQQEDSAVYLCASSLGGGYEGEAFFGQGTRLTVV.